Presented here are 18 T cell receptor beta chains from one specimen sequenced in a study of T cell responses to AZD1222 COVID-19 vaccine. Assay used: immunoSEQ multiplex PCR; TCRdb lists only in-frame clones, some missing. Of more than 110,000 clones in the sample, almost 95% are singletons; the top ten hold about 3.8%. Sequenced material: peripheral blood, taken 28 days after the second AZD1222 dose. The receptors come from an adult who received the AZD1222 COVID-19 vaccine.

The chain uses TRBV28 and TRBJ2-2; the D gene is possibly TRBD2 (6 bases). The CDR3 contains 15 residues. Trimming removed 3 bases from V and 5 bases from J, with 13 bases in between. The V gene's germline CDR1 is MDHEN and CDR2 SYDVKM. The CDR3: CASSFDGRGTGELFF. As DNA, the CDR3 is TGTGCCAGCAGTTTTGACGGGAGAGGGACCGGGGAGCTGTTTTTT. Full variable domain (missing parts from reference TRBV28 and TRBJ2-2): DVKVTQSSRYLVKRTGEKVFLECVQDMDHENMFWYRQDPGLGLRLIYFSYDVKMKEKGDIPEGYSVSREKKERFSLILESASTNQTSMYLCASSFDGRGTGELFFGEGSRLTVL.

This chain uses TRBV7-2 with TRBJ1-1; D remains unclear. Trimming shortened V by 1 base and J by 3 bases, and 12 bases separated the two germline ends. Germline loops: CDR1 SGHTA, CDR2 FQGNSA. The CDR3 has 15 amino acids. The CDR3 coding sequence is TGTGCCAGCAGCTTAGTAGGCCGGGCCTACACTGAAGCTTTCTTT. Protein sequence: CASSLVGRAYTEAFF.

The genes are TRBV7-9 and TRBJ1-5; D perhaps matches TRBD1 (5 bases). This CDR3 is built from 13 residues. V was pared by 7 bases and J by 3 bases, with 10 bases between. Germline V gives CDR1 SEHNR, CDR2 FQNEAQ (reference sequence). CDR3 loop: CASTGRDNQPQHF. CDR3 DNA sequence: TGTGCCAGCACCGGCAGGGACAATCAGCCCCAGCATTTT.

The chain uses TRBV5-1 and TRBJ1-5; possible D gene TRBD1, 5 bases. The CDR3 loop spans 13 amino acids. V was clipped by 4 bases and J by 6 bases, with 11 bases between them. Germline CDR1 and CDR2: SGHRS and YFSETQ. The CDR3 nucleotides are TGCGCCAGCAGCCCAACAGGAGGTCAGCCCCAGCATTTT. Its protein product is CASSPTGGQPQHF.

The chain has TRBV19 and TRBJ2-3, with D possibly being TRBD1 (6 bases). Trimming removed 5 bases at V and 2 bases at J, with 11 bases between. The V gene's germline CDR1 is LNHDA and CDR2 SQIVND (reference sequence). This CDR3 comprises 14 residues. The CDR3 sequence is CASSSQGFTDTQYF. The CDR3 nucleotides are TGTGCCAGTAGTTCCCAGGGGTTCACAGATACGCAGTATTTT. The whole variable domain, filled in from reference TRBV19 and TRBJ2-3, reads DGGITQSPKYLFRKEGQNVTLSCEQNLNHDAMYWYRQDPGQGLRLIYYSQIVNDFQKGDIAEGYSVSREKKESFPLTVTSAQKNPTAFYLCASSSQGFTDTQYFGPGTRLTVL.

The rearrangement links TRBV9 to TRBJ2-1, with a possible D match to TRBD1 (6 bases). The CDR3 extends over 12 amino acids. The germline V gene encodes CDR1 SGDLS and CDR2 YYNGEE. V shed 4 bases and J shed 9 bases, with 11 bases lying between them. The CDR3 region has the DNA TGTGCCAGCAGCATTGGGGGCACTGAGCAGTTCTTC. It translates to CASSIGGTEQFF.

This chain joins TRBV28 and TRBJ2-7; 8 bases align to TRBD1. The CDR3 spans 14 residues. The germline V gene has CDR1 MDHEN and CDR2 SYDVKM. With 6 bases clipped from V and 6 bases from J, the junction kept 10 bases outside the gene matches. This CDR3 reads CASRPDRGASEQYF. The CDR3 DNA follows: TGTGCCAGCAGGCCAGACAGGGGCGCCTCCGAGCAGTACTTC.

The chain links TRBV28 to TRBJ1-5; D perhaps matches TRBD1 (5 bases). This CDR3 region has 16 residues. The germline CDR1 and CDR2 sequences are MDHEN and SYDVKM. Trimming stripped 2 bases from V and 1 base from J, with 12 bases between. The CDR3 region is CASSLKGRESNQPQHF. As DNA, the CDR3 is TGTGCCAGCAGTTTAAAGGGCAGGGAGAGCAATCAGCCCCAGCATTTT.

The gene calls are TRBV28 and TRBJ2-7, with 9 nucleotides matching TRBD1. The J segment lost 2 bases and the V segment lost 7 bases, leaving 3 bases of the junction unmatched. The V gene's germline CDR1 is MDHEN and CDR2 SYDVKM. CDR3 size: 13 residues. This CDR3 reads CASTRDRAYEQYF. CDR3 nucleotide sequence: TGTGCCAGCACTAGGGACAGGGCCTACGAGCAGTACTTC.

This rearrangement joins TRBV5-5 to TRBJ1-1; TRBD1 might be the D (6 bases). This CDR3 comprises 11 residues. The V gene lost 4 bases and the J gene lost 8 bases, with 9 bases spanning the gap. CDR1 is SGHKS and CDR2 is YYEKEE in the germline V gene (reference sequence). CDR3 amino acids: CASSQDREAFF. CDR3 coding DNA: TGTGCCAGCAGCCAAGACAGGGAAGCTTTCTTT.

The genes are TRBV7-3 and TRBJ1-5, with a tentative D call TRBD1 (5 bases). CDR1 is SGHTA and CDR2 is FQGTGA in the germline V gene. Deletions cut 5 bases from V and 2 bases from J, with 19 bases between. The CDR3 spans 17 residues. CDR3 sequence reads: CASSNRVQGRGNQPQHF. The CDR3 nucleotides read TGTGCCAGCAGCAATCGAGTCCAGGGAAGGGGCAATCAGCCCCAGCATTTT.

Note on this clone: Different DNA sequences within this sample yield the same CDR3. CDR3 amino acids: CASSPKPGQGDYEQYF. CDR3 in DNA: TGCGCCAGCAGCCCGAAACCGGGACAGGGCGACTACGAGCAGTACTTC. The V gene is TRBV5-1, the J gene TRBJ2-7, with TRBD1 identical over 9 bases. Trimming cost V 4 bases and J 3 bases; bases outside gene matches: 11. The germline gives CDR1 SGHRS, CDR2 YFSETQ. This CDR3 has 16 residues.

The V and J genes are TRBV7-9 and TRBJ1-6; 9 bases are shared with TRBD1. The CDR3 contains 18 residues. Losses at the gene ends were 4 bases for V and 9 bases for J; bases not matched to a gene: 16. In germline, CDR1 is SEHNR, CDR2 FQNEAQ (reference sequence). DNA of the CDR3: TGTGCCAGCAGCTCTCCGTCTCTAGGACAGGGGAAGGTTTCACCCCTCCACTTT. It yields the protein CASSSPSLGQGKVSPLHF.

V gene TRBV14 combines with J gene TRBJ1-2; 8 bases align to TRBD1. V lost 4 bases to trimming and J lost 8 bases; unmatched junction nucleotides: 9. Germline V gene lookup returns CDR1 SGHDN and CDR2 FVKESK. This CDR3 has 14 amino acids. This chain's CDR3 is CASSRQGLLKGYTF. DNA of the CDR3: TGTGCCAGCAGCCGACAGGGGCTGCTGAAAGGCTACACCTTC.

This chain connects TRBV7-9 to TRBJ2-5; 8 nucleotides align to TRBD1. The V gene end was trimmed by 1 base and the J gene end by 5 bases; junction bases not matched to a gene: 6. Germline-derived CDR1 and CDR2 are SEHNR and FQNEAQ (reference sequence). The CDR3 spans 15 residues. DNA of the CDR3: TGTGCCAGCAGCTTAGAACAGGGGGGCGTTGAGACCCAGTACTTC. Its protein is CASSLEQGGVETQYF.

The V gene is TRBV5-8, the J gene TRBJ1-4; D is undetermined. The CDR3 length is 15 residues. V shed 1 base and J shed 3 bases, with 10 bases lying between them. Germline V gives CDR1 SGHTS, CDR2 YDEGEE. Here the CDR3 DNA reads TGTGCCAGCAGCTTGTTCCTGGAGGCTAATGAAAAACTGTTTTTT. It yields the protein CASSLFLEANEKLFF.

The chain uses TRBV3-1 (or the pseudogene TRBV3-2) and TRBJ1-1; unclear D gene. Trimming cost V 8 bases and J 0 bases, with 13 bases left between them. Germline V gene sequence: CDR1 LGHDT, CDR2 YNNKEL (reference sequence). The CDR3 runs 14 residues. CDR3 amino acids: CASHANGMNTEAFF. Here the CDR3 DNA reads TGTGCCAGCCATGCTAACGGGATGAACACTGAAGCTTTCTTT.

The chain employs TRBV20-1 and TRBJ1-1; maybe TRBD1 (6 bases). Germline assignment: CDR1 DFQATT and CDR2 SNEGSKA (reference sequence). The length of the CDR3 is 11 residues. CDR3 sequence (DNA): TGCTCGACGGGGGCGGGGACTGAAGCTTTCTTT. Residues: CSTGAGTEAFF.